This T cell receptor (beta chain) is drawn from a study of a mutant IDH1 vaccine in newly diagnosed glioma. Study-level background: Vaccine dosing followed radiotherapy by 4-6 weeks, or accompanied temozolomide cycles. Prior therapy was radiotherapy, temozolomide, or both; most received both. Males made up approximately 62% and females roughly 40% of treated patients, whose mean age was about 41 years.

Notes on this clone: Its specificity is not known.

This CDR3 has 15 amino acids. Trimming cost V 9 bases and J 3 bases; bases outside gene matches: 14. Germline V CDR1 and CDR2: MDHEN, SYDVKM. The sample's time point: week 23, last vaccination. Alongside topical imiquimod, each dose of vaccine comprised 300 ug of mutant IDH1 20-mer peptide. Tumors from donors were new WHO grade 3 or 4 IDH1-mutant astrocytomas with ATRX loss. Profiled with immunoSEQ multiplex PCR; TCRdb holds only in-frame clones, not every one. The sample contains 70,000 to 90,000 clones, around 85% of which appear only once. This sequence originates from a man younger than 40 with glioma. Some clones in this sample may be carry-over from other donors' samples. The rearrangement joins TRBV28 to TRBJ2-7, with TRBD2 matching 7 bases. Specimen: PBMCs, collected from a glioma patient whose treatment included an IDH1 peptide vaccine. Here the CDR3 reads CASQRGAGAVYEQYF. The CDR3 bases are TGTGCCAGTCAGAGAGGGGCGGGAGCGGTCTACGAGCAGTACTTC.